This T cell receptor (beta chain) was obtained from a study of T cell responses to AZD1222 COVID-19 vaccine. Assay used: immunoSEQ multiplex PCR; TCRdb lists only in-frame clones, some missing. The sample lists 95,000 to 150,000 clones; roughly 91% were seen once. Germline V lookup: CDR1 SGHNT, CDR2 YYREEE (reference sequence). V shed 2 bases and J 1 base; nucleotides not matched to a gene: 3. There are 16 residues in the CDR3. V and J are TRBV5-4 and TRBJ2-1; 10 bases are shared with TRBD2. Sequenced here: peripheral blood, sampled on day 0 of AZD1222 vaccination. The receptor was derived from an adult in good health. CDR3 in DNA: TGTGCCAGCAGCTTTCCTAGCGGGAGTTCCTACAATGAGCAGTTCTTC. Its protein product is CASSFPSGSSYNEQFF.